The rows below give T cell receptor beta chains drawn from one sample of a study of molecular identifiers for immune sequencing clone quantification. TCRdb ran MiXCR on the PCR reads and lists one entry per CDR3 protein. The top ten hold roughly 0.8% of the sample, which has 300,000 to 350,000 distinct CDR3 sequences, over 20% seen once. Material for sequencing was naive CD8+ T cells from blood, with Jurkat cell RNA spiked in. All receptors come from a human donor in good health. Some libraries in this study had Jurkat cell RNA spiked in. CDR3s include the opening cysteine and the closing phenylalanine or tryptophan. The D gene is left open where the match is weak. Part of the rows lack a size; the others show once, few, many or a class for expanded clones.

v_call,d_call,clone_size,j_call,cdr3_aa,cdr3_nt
TRBV4-3,.,many,TRBJ2-1,CASSQDSYNEQFF,TGTGCCAGCAGCCAGGACAGCTACAATGAGCAGTTCTTC
TRBV20-1,.,many,TRBJ2-7,CSAGGGTGRLWEQYF,TGCAGTGCAGGGGGGGGAACTGGGAGGTTATGGGAGCAGTACTTC
TRBV30,.,many,TRBJ2-7,CAWTEGSTYEQYF,TGTGCCTGGACCGAGGGGTCCACCTACGAGCAGTACTTC
TRBV30,.,many,TRBJ2-2,CAWSVAVAGELFF,TGTGCCTGGAGTGTAGCGGTGGCCGGGGAGCTGTTTTTT
TRBV7-6,.,many,TRBJ2-4,CASSPVGGRANIQYF,TGTGCCAGCAGCCCAGTAGGGGGGCGGGCGAACATTCAGTACTTC
TRBV28,.,.,TRBJ1-3,CASNFRGPGNTIYF,TGTGCCAGCAATTTCCGGGGGCCTGGAAACACCATATATTTT
TRBV5-6,.,.,TRBJ1-5,CASSLEGHQLQHF,TGTGCCAGCAGCTTGGAGGGGCACCAGCTCCAGCATTTT
TRBV4-3,.,few,TRBJ1-1,CASSQDRYRGVGNTEAFF,TGCGCCAGCAGCCAAGATCGGTATAGGGGCGTGGGTAACACTGAAGCTTTCTTT
TRBV9,.,many,TRBJ2-5,CASSVAPTNQETQYF,TGTGCCAGCAGCGTAGCCCCGACAAACCAAGAGACCCAGTACTTC
TRBV10-1,.,few,TRBJ2-3,CASTWSSSDTQYF,TGCGCCAGCACCTGGAGTTCATCAGATACGCAGTATTTT
TRBV5-6,.,many,TRBJ2-1,CASSMGALGNEQFF,TGTGCCAGCAGCATGGGAGCGTTGGGGAATGAGCAGTTCTTC
TRBV11-2,TRBD1,few,TRBJ2-5,CASSSGPTGIRETQYF,TGTGCCAGCAGCTCGGGCCCGACAGGGATAAGGGAGACCCAGTACTTC
TRBV27,TRBD1,many,TRBJ2-4,CASSLVGTAQNIQYF,TGTGCCAGCAGTTTAGTCGGGACAGCCCAAAACATTCAGTACTTC